The source of this T cell receptor (beta chain) is a study of control samples from healthy donors and cancer patients. TCRdb's copy holds only in-frame clones and misses some; the assay was immunoSEQ multiplex PCR. The sample holds 130,000 or so clones, 92% seen once. There are 13 residues in the CDR3. With 4 bases removed from V and 7 bases from J, the gap between germline ends came to 12 bases. CDR1 is SNHLY and CDR2 is FYNNEI in the germline V gene. This clone was detected once. The sample consisted of blood. The chain employs TRBV2 and TRBJ2-3; D gene ambiguous. The TCR originated in a woman aged 50 to 60 in good health. CDR3 DNA sequence: TGTGCCAGCAGTGGTTGGTCGAGGCATACGCAGTATTTT. Amino acid sequence: CASSGWSRHTQYF.